Listed below are T cell receptor beta chains from one sample, sequenced in a study of T cell changes during pregnancy in multiple sclerosis. The protocol was immunoSEQ multiplex PCR, while the TCRdb copy is restricted to in-frame clones and leaves out a portion. The table lists about 47,000 clones, roughly 92% of them singletons. Sequenced here: peripheral blood, sampled in the third trimester of pregnancy. The source of these receptors is a female donor with multiple sclerosis, enrolled in a pregnancy study. Each CDR3 is given without its conserved first and last residue.

V gene	CDR3 protein
TRBV7-2	ASSLARQETQY
TRBV18	ASSPLTSGTPLETQY
TRBV6-4	ASSESGLAGRTDTQY
TRBV12-5	ASGPRDRLTDTQY
TRBV14	ASSQELASNPQETQY
TRBV6-5	ASSYSWEGNEQF
TRBV11-2	ASSLKGGSYGYT
TRBV6-5	ASSLAGLSYEQY
TRBV11-2	ASSLSGWENTIY
TRBV7-9	ASSLVSVNYGYT
TRBV7-9	ASSRQGASGNTIY
TRBV5-1	ASRTGLSSGANVLT
TRBV19	ASGQQETQY
TRBV30	AWSVGGREQY
TRBV7-2	ASSSDREETQY
TRBV5-8	ASSLTGSINYGYT
TRBV7-2	ASSPPGQRTEKLF
TRBV12-5	ASGPGGVGIQY
TRBV7-9	ASSLRSSGANVLT
TRBV10-3	AISAGVVETQY
TRBV15	ATSRDSGATNEKLF
TRBV6-5	ASSPRAGSETQY
TRBV7-2	ASSLTGQGKTSWPYEQY
TRBV19	ASSIARGQDTQY
TRBV6-5	ASSYSWGGNYEQY
TRBV30	AWSVWPRGELF
TRBV7-9	ASSQINYGYT
TRBV9	ASSPSIGTSGNNEQF
TRBV7-3	ASSPAASGRYNEQF
TRBV27	ASRRNSGLRGDTQY
TRBV28	ASSLGEPEAF
TRBV15	ATSREAREGGSSDTQY
TRBV14	ASSRIPTRSYNEQF
TRBV6-5	ASSLTRTGGSYEQY
TRBV7-2	ASSTGTLAKNIQY
TRBV20-1	SARTGDGYT
TRBV4-3	ASSRDRENIQY
TRBV9	ASSPGLAGMWGNEQF
TRBV7-2	ASSKTGNEQF
TRBV27	ASRLTGAVQPQH
TRBV9	ASSVSPWVSGYEQY
TRBV7-2	ASSLVGSRPGLEADTQY
TRBV7-3	ASSPAARGLRSGELF
TRBV6-1	ASRDRVSYEQY
TRBV7-2	ASSFFAGNSYEQY
TRBV30	AWSRSPMNTEAF